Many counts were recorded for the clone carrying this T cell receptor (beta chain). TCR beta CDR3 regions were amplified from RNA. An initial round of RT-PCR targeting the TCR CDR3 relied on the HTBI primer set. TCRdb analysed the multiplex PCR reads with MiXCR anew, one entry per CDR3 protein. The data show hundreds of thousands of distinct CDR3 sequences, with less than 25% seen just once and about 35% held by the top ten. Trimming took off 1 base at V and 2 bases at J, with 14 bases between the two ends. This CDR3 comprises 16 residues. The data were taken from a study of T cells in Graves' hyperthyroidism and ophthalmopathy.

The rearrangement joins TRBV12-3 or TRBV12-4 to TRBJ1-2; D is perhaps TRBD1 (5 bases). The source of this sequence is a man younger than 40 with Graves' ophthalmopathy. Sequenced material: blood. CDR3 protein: CASSLDGWQGNYGYTF. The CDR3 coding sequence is TGTGCCAGCAGTTTAGACGGTTGGCAGGGCAACTATGGCTACACCTTC.